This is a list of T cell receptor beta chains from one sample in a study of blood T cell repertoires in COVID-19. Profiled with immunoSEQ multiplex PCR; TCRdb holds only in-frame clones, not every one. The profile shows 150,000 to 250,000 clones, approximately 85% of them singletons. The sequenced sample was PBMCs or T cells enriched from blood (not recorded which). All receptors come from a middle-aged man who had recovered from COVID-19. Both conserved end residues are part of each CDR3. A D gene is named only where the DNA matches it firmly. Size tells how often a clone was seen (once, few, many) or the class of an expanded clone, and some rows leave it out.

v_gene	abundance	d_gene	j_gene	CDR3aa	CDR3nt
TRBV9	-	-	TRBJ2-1	CASSILVSVHEQFF	TGTGCCAGCAGCATCCTAGTTTCCGTCCATGAGCAGTTCTTC
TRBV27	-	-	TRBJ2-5	CASSLSVGSETQYF	TGTGCCAGCAGTTTATCTGTCGGTTCGGAGACCCAGTACTTC
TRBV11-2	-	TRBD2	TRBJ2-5	CASSLLGTSGPQETQYF	TGTGCCAGCAGCTTACTTGGGACTAGCGGCCCACAAGAGACCCAGTACTTC
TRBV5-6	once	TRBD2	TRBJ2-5	CASSGTSGRARETQYF	TGTGCCAGCAGCGGGACTAGCGGGAGGGCCCGTGAGACCCAGTACTTC
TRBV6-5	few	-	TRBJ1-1	CASSLQGGEAFF	TGTGCCAGCAGCCTCCAAGGCGGTGAAGCTTTCTTT
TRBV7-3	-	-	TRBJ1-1	CASSFTGGSGEAFF	TGTGCCAGCAGCTTTACCGGGGGAAGTGGTGAAGCTTTCTTT
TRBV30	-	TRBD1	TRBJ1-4	CAWSVVAGGSNEKLFF	TGTGCCTGGAGTGTAGTGGCAGGGGGGTCTAATGAAAAACTGTTTTTT
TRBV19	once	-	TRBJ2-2	CASSIAGGGPNTGELFF	TGTGCCAGTAGTATAGCGGGAGGGGGCCCGAACACCGGGGAGCTGTTTTTT
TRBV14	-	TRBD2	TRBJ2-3	CASSPGGRFTDTQYF	TGTGCCAGCAGCCCAGGCGGGAGGTTCACAGATACGCAGTATTTT
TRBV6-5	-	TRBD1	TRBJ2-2	CASRKPGQMFGELFF	TGTGCCAGCAGAAAACCGGGACAGATGTTCGGGGAGCTGTTTTTT
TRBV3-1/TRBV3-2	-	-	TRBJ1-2	CASSQGRTEGPAQLYGYTF	TGTGCCAGCAGCCAAGGTCGAACGGAGGGCCCCGCCCAACTCTATGGCTACACCTTC
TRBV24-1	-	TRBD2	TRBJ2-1	CATSLASGRVDHYNEQFF	TGTGCCACCAGTTTGGCTAGCGGGAGAGTCGATCATTACAATGAGCAGTTCTTC
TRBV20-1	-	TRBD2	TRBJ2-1	CSASTSGKVYNEQFF	TGCAGTGCTAGTACTAGCGGGAAGGTATACAATGAGCAGTTCTTC
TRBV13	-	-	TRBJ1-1	CASSLGSGGTEAFF	TGTGCCAGCAGCTTAGGCAGCGGGGGTACTGAAGCTTTCTTT
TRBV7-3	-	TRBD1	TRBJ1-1	CASSSDRDTEAFF	TGTGCCAGCAGCTCGGACAGGGACACTGAAGCTTTCTTT
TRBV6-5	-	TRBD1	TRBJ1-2	CASSQFSTGVSGYTF	TGTGCCAGCAGTCAATTTTCGACAGGGGTCTCTGGCTACACCTTC
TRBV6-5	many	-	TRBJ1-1	CASSYSLAGNTEAFF	TGTGCCAGCAGTTACTCGCTTGCGGGAAACACTGAAGCTTTCTTT
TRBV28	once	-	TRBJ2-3	CASSTSGTTDTQYF	TGTGCCAGCAGTACATCTGGGACTACAGATACGCAGTATTTT
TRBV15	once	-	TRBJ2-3	CATSHREGADTQYF	TGTGCCACCAGCCACCGCGAGGGCGCGGATACGCAGTATTTT
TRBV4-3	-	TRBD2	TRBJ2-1	CASSSQTSGREVEQFF	TGCGCCAGCAGCTCCCAGACTAGCGGGAGGGAGGTTGAGCAGTTCTTC
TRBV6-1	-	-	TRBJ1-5	CASSEDHRELLRQPQHF	TGTGCCAGCAGTGAGGACCACAGGGAACTATTACGTCAGCCCCAGCATTTT
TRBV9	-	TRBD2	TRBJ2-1	CASSVGLAGEMGEQFF	TGTGCCAGCAGCGTAGGACTAGCGGGAGAAATGGGTGAGCAGTTCTTC
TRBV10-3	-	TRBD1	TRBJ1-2	CAIRRQGANYGYTF	TGTGCCATCAGGAGACAGGGGGCTAACTATGGCTACACCTTC
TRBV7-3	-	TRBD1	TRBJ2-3	CASSLAGTGTDTQYF	TGTGCCAGCAGCTTAGCCGGGACAGGGACAGATACGCAGTATTTT
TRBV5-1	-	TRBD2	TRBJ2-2	CASSWTSGANTGELFF	TGCGCCAGCAGCTGGACTAGCGGAGCGAACACCGGGGAGCTGTTTTTT
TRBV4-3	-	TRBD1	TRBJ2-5	CASSQDLQGGQETQYF	TGCGCCAGCAGCCAAGATTTACAGGGGGGCCAAGAGACCCAGTACTTC
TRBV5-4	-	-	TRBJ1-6	CASSLGSSYNSPLHF	TGTGCCAGCAGCTTAGGGAGCTCCTATAATTCACCCCTCCACTTT
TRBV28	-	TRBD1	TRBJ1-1	CASSLETGVEAFF	TGTGCCAGCAGTTTAGAGACAGGGGTTGAAGCTTTCTTT
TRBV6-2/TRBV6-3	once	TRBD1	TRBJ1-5	CASSFDRANQPQHF	TGTGCCAGCAGTTTCGACAGGGCGAATCAGCCCCAGCATTTT
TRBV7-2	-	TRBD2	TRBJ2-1	CASRPGLGLAVNEQFF	TGTGCCAGCAGGCCAGGCCTGGGACTAGCGGTTAATGAGCAGTTCTTC
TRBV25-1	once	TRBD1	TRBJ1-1	CASSEPGQGDTEAFF	TGTGCCAGCAGCGAACCGGGACAGGGGGACACTGAAGCTTTCTTT
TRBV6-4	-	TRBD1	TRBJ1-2	CASSEGQGFSYGYTF	TGTGCCAGCAGTGAAGGACAGGGGTTTTCCTATGGCTACACCTTC
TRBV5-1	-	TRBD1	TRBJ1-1	CASSKEDRVNTEAFF	TGCGCCAGCAGCAAAGAAGACAGGGTCAACACTGAAGCTTTCTTT
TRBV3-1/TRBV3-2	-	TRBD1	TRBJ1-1	CASNTGETEAFF	TGTGCCAGCAACACAGGGGAAACTGAAGCTTTCTTT
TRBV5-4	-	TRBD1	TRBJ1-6	CASSTGQENSPLHF	TGTGCCAGCAGCACGGGACAGGAAAATTCACCCCTCCACTTT
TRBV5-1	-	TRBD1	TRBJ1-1	CASRPAGGLTEAFF	TGCGCCAGCAGGCCGGCAGGGGGCCTGACTGAAGCTTTCTTT
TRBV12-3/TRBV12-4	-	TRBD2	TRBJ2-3	CASGIAGADTQYF	TGTGCCAGCGGAATAGCGGGAGCAGATACGCAGTATTTT
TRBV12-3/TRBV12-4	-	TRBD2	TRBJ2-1	CASSTGTSEFF	TGTGCCAGCAGCACCGGGACTAGCGAGTTCTTC
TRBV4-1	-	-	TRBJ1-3	CASSQDRVVSGNTIYF	TGCGCCAGCAGCCAAGATCGCGTCGTCTCTGGAAACACCATATATTTT
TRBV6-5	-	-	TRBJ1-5	CASSLVDRINQPQHF	TGTGCCAGCAGCTTGGTGGACAGAATCAATCAGCCCCAGCATTTT
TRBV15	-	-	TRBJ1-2	CATSSYRGDPASGYTF	TGTGCCACCAGCTCCTACCGGGGGGACCCTGCTAGTGGCTACACCTTC
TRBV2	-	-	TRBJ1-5	CASSVYRSPYQPQHF	TGTGCCAGCAGTGTATACAGGTCCCCTTATCAGCCCCAGCATTTT
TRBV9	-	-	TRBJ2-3	CASSPRGREAADTQYF	TGTGCCAGCAGCCCTAGGGGGCGGGAGGCCGCAGATACGCAGTATTTT
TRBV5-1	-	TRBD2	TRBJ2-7	CASSLGGRATYEQYF	TGCGCCAGCAGCTTGGGTGGGAGGGCCACCTACGAGCAGTACTTC